The sequence of this T cell receptor (beta chain) was determined in a study of beta chain features in type 1 diabetes. Study-wide context: Age, gender, cell numbers and subset yield matched between patients and controls.

Every bit of the isolated RNA underwent reverse transcription, so sequencing read expressed TCRB transcripts. Method: immunoSEQ multiplex PCR; TCRdb's copy keeps in-frame clones and lacks some. The sample has hundreds of thousands of clones; 13% are singletons. The CDR3 is 13 residues long. The V gene lost 5 bases and the J gene lost 7 bases, with 9 bases spanning the gap. The germline V gene encodes CDR1 MGHDK and CDR2 SYGVNS. Study results and caveats: TCRB CDR3 length was moderately but significantly reduced in all four CD4+ subsets of Type 1 diabetes patients. HLA effects on TCRB rearrangement stayed unresolved here.

This clone occurred a few times. The antigen is undetermined. Every donor had blood drawn once into heparin, roughly 100 mL on average. V is TRBV25-1 and J is TRBJ1-6; tentative D call: TRBD1 (5 bases). Sequencing used naive CD4+ T cells from blood. The clonotype was recovered from a man aged 18 to 30 with type 1 diabetes. The chain's CDR3 is CASSLTENSPLHF. CDR3 coding DNA: TGTGCCAGCAGTTTGACAGAGAATTCACCCCTCCACTTT. Filled out from reference TRBV25-1 and TRBJ1-6, the complete variable domain reads EADIYQTPRYLVIGTGKKITLECSQTMGHDKMYWYQQDPGMELHLIHYSYGVNSTEKGDLSSESTVSRIRTEHFPLTLESARPSHTSQYLCASSLTENSPLHFGNGTRLTVT.